Following are 30 T cell receptor beta chains from one sample sequenced in a study of tumor and adjacent non-tumor tissue in lung cancer. RNA was extracted from bulk tissue without any cell sorting. A modified ARM-PCR protocol with three rounds of nested PCR amplified TCRbeta. TCRdb processed the multiplex PCR reads anew with MiXCR; each CDR3 protein has one entry. The sample has some 84,000 distinct CDR3 sequences, 61% seen once; the top ten hold 15%. The sequenced sample consisted of lung tumor tissue. These receptors were obtained from a man in his 70s with non-small cell lung cancer.

A remark on this clonotype: One end of the junction varies from germline; a read error may be responsible. The chain uses TRBV4-2 and TRBJ1-5; no reliable D call. CDR3 length: 15 residues. The germline V gene has CDR1 LGHNA and CDR2 YNFKEQ. The CDR3 DNA reads as TGTGCCAGCAGCCAAGCACAGAGTAGCAATCAGTCCCAGCGTTTT. Its protein is CASSQAQSSNQSQRF.

About this clonotype: This may come from a read error, since a much larger clone is one base off. The chain couples TRBV29-1 to TRBJ1-2, with D uncertain. Per germline, CDR1 SQVTM and CDR2 ANQGSEA. CDR3 length equals 15 residues. CDR3 sequence reads: CGVVAASLTQYGYTF. DNA of the CDR3: TGCGGCGTTGTTGCCGCAAGCCTGACACAGTATGGCTACACCTTC.

Ten or more counts support this clonotype. The chain joins TRBV29-1 to TRBJ2-4; D remains unclear. This CDR3 is 17 amino acids long. Trimming removed 2 bases at V and 0 bases at J, with 17 bases between. Per germline, CDR1 SQVTM and CDR2 ANQGSEA. CDR3 DNA: TGCAGCGTTGAACCTGCGACATTTTTATTAGCCAAAAACATTCAGTACTTC. Its protein is CSVEPATFLLAKNIQYF.

Notes on this clonotype: One end of the junction fails to match germline, which may point to a read error. DNA for the CDR3: TGCGCCAGCAGCCAATCCTCGGGACAGGACACCTATGACCACATCTTC. Residues: CASSQSSGQDTYDHIF. The V and J genes are TRBV4-1 and TRBJ1-2; the match to TRBD1 covers 8 bases. CDR3 size: 16 residues. CDR1 is MGHRA, CDR2 YSYEKL, per germline.

The CDR3 DNA reads TGCAGCGGCGGAACTCCTGATTGGACCCAGTACTTC. Translation gives CSGGTPDWTQYF. The J gene is TRBJ2-5, the V gene TRBV29-1; no definite D call. This CDR3 spans 12 amino acids. Germline values: CDR1 SQVTM, CDR2 ANQGSEA. Between the trimmed V and J ends, which lost 7 bases and 7 bases, there was a span of 16 bases.

Remarks on this clonotype: Being one base from a much bigger clone, this may be a read error. Since the CDR3 does not end with the conserved phenylalanine or tryptophan, this likely comes from a read error. This rearrangement joins TRBV11-2 to TRBJ2-1; TRBD1 matches at 7 bases. Germline CDR1 SGHAT, CDR2 FQNNGV. J lost 8 bases, V lost 3 bases, and 13 bases had no gene match. CDR3 length: 16 amino acids. CDR3 residues: CASSFGTALIMDEQFL. For the CDR3, the DNA is TGTGCCAGCAGCTTCGGGACAGCACTCATAATGGATGAGCAGTTCTTG.

This chain links TRBV29-1 with TRBJ2-7; possibly TRBD1 or TRBD2 for D (5 bases each). Trimming took 5 bases from V and 13 from J, leaving 21 bases between them. Germline CDR1 is SQVTM and CDR2 is ANQGSEA. The CDR3 consists of 12 residues. The CDR3 bases are TGCAGCGTTAGGGACGGATCGGGTGAGCGTTACTTC. It encodes CSVRDGSGERYF.

J is TRBJ2-2 and V is TRBV4-1; D ambiguous. V lost 7 bases and J 6 bases, leaving 15 bases between the germline ends. There are 14 residues in the CDR3. The germline CDR1 and CDR2 sequences are MGHRA and YSYEKL. Here the CDR3 DNA reads TGCGCCAGCATCCATTTCCATGGGCCCGGGGAGCTGTTTTTT. Protein: CASIHFHGPGELFF.

Points on this clonotype: Since the CDR3 does not end with the conserved phenylalanine or tryptophan, this likely comes from a read error. The J gene is TRBJ2-3, the V gene TRBV29-1; tentatively, D is TRBD2 (6 bases). This CDR3 contains 14 residues. The germline V and J ends were trimmed by 4 bases and 5 bases, with 16 bases remaining between them. Germline V gives CDR1 SQVTM, CDR2 ANQGSEA. As DNA, the CDR3 is TGCAGCGTTGCCCTCTGGAGGGGTCAAGATACGCAGTATTGT. Translated, it gives CSVALWRGQDTQYC.

This clonotype came up many times. One end of the junction fails to match germline, which may point to a read error. V usage is TRBV5-5 and J usage is TRBJ2-5; perhaps TRBD1 as D (6 bases). This CDR3 contains 12 residues. Germline assignment: CDR1 SGHKS and CDR2 YYEKEE (reference sequence). CDR3 region: CASSLIGQGIAF. CDR3 bases: TGTGCCAGCAGCTTGATCGGGCAGGGGATTGCCTTC.

This clonotype has more than one count but fewer than ten. This chain joins TRBV20-1 and TRBJ2-7; 10 nucleotides match TRBD2. This CDR3 is built from 15 residues. The J segment lost 0 bases and the V segment lost 5 bases, leaving 7 bases of the junction unmatched. Germline lookup yields CDR1 DFQATT and CDR2 SNEGSKA (reference sequence). DNA of the CDR3: TGCAGTGCTTACTCCGCTAGCGGGAGCTCCTACGAGCAGTACTTC. This sequence encodes CSAYSASGSSYEQYF.

This clonotype was detected a few times. No conserved phenylalanine or tryptophan is present at the end of the CDR3, so a read error is the likely explanation. J is TRBJ2-7 and V is TRBV20-1; D may be TRBD1 or TRBD2 (6 bases each). The V and J ends lost 6 bases and 1 base respectively, with 22 bases between them. The CDR3 runs 16 residues. Germline CDR1 reads DFQATT; CDR2 reads SNEGSKA (reference sequence). In DNA form, the CDR3 reads TGCAGTGCCAGCCACGCTCGGGGGCGCGGATCCTACGAGCAGTACTCC. This encodes CSASHARGRGSYEQYS.

This clonotype was recorded many times. The chain is built from TRBV5-1 and TRBJ1-4; the D gene is possibly TRBD1 (6 bases). Germline V gene sequence: CDR1 SGHRS, CDR2 YFSETQ. The CDR3 covers 15 residues. V was clipped by 4 bases and J by 3 bases, with 13 bases between them. CDR3 sequence (DNA): TGCGCCAGCAGCCCAAACAGGGTGGCTAATGAAAAACTGTTTTTT. It specifies CASSPNRVANEKLFF.

This clonotype occurred many times. The chain links TRBV5-1 to TRBJ2-5; D gene unclear. The CDR3 sequence is 15 residues long. Per the germline V gene, CDR1 is SGHRS and CDR2 is YFSETQ. V lost 0 bases and J lost 1, with 10 bases in between. The CDR3: CASSLVSQVQETQYF. CDR3 in DNA: TGCGCCAGCAGCTTGGTGTCGCAGGTCCAAGAGACCCAGTACTTC. Full variable domain (missing parts from reference TRBV5-1 and TRBJ2-5): KAGVTQTPRYLIKTRGQQVTLSCSPISGHRSVSWYQQTPGQGLQFLFEYFSETQRNKGNFPGRFSGRQFSNSRSEMNVSTLELGDSALYLCASSLVSQVQETQYFGPGTRLLVL.

In the case of this clonotype: Just one base apart from a much larger clone, this may be a read error. The chain couples TRBV12-3 or TRBV12-4 to TRBJ1-5; a possible D gene is TRBD1 (6 bases). The CDR3 length is 14 residues. Trimming pared 5 bases from V and 7 bases from J, leaving 15 bases between. The CDR3 DNA sequence: TGTGCCAGCAGTAAACAGGGCTTCAAACAGCCCCAGCATTTT. Translating it yields CASSKQGFKQPQHF.

The rearrangement links TRBV11-2 to TRBJ2-3, with D maybe TRBD1 (6 bases). The CDR3 consists of 16 residues. CDR1 is SGHAT, CDR2 FQNNGV, per germline. The CDR3 bases are TGTGTCAGTAACTTAGACAGGATGACTAGCACAGATACGCAGTATTTT. This encodes CVSNLDRMTSTDTQYF.

This clonotype showed up just a few times. The chain couples TRBV12-3 or TRBV12-4 to TRBJ2-2, with 9 bases matching TRBD1. J gave up 8 bases and V 10 bases, and 23 bases lay outside the gene matches. This CDR3 has 18 amino acids. CDR3 region: CANSDYYGTGIVAGELFF. The CDR3 bases are TGTGCCAATAGTGACTACTATGGGACAGGGATCGTCGCGGGGGAGCTGTTTTTT.

This clonotype appeared once. A read error may be the cause here, since a much bigger clone is one base away. The chain recombines TRBV6-5 with TRBJ1-1, with D maybe TRBD1 (6 bases). CDR1 is MNHEY, CDR2 SVGAGI, per germline. The CDR3 has 14 amino acids. Trimming left V 7 bases short and J 4 bases short, with 16 bases between. In DNA, the CDR3 is TGTGCCAGCATTTTAGGGGGGGGGCGCACTGAAGCTTTCTTT. It specifies CASILGGGRTEAFF.

Regarding this clonotype: In this CDR3 the conserved last residue, phenylalanine or tryptophan, is missing, so a read error is likely. The rearrangement joins TRBV29-1 to TRBJ2-7; tentatively, D is TRBD2 (5 bases). Trimming removed 4 bases at V and 3 bases at J, with 16 bases between. There are 14 residues in the CDR3. Germline CDR1 reads SQVTM; CDR2 reads ANQGSEA. CDR3 protein: CSVAFRPGSYEQYL. In nucleotides, the CDR3 is TGCAGCGTTGCCTTTAGACCGGGAAGCTACGAGCAGTACTTA.

This rearrangement joins TRBV28 to TRBJ2-5; 8 bases are shared with TRBD1. The CDR3 is made up of 16 amino acids. V shed 5 bases and J 0 bases; nucleotides not matched to a gene: 8. Germline V CDR1 and CDR2: MDHEN, SYDVKM. CDR3 coding DNA: TGTGCCAGCAGTCGGACCGGGACAGGCTACCAAGAGACCCAGTACTTC. Residues: CASSRTGTGYQETQYF.

A note on this clonotype: This could be a read error, since a much larger clone is one nucleotide away. CDR3 sequence (DNA): TGTGGCAGCAGCCTCCTGGAGGGGGAGCTGTTTTTT. This translates into CGSSLLEGELFF. This chain uses TRBV5-4 with TRBJ2-2; D gene unclear. The CDR3 extends over 12 amino acids. From germline, CDR1 is SGHNT and CDR2 YYREEE (reference sequence). Filled out from reference TRBV5-4 and TRBJ2-2, the complete variable domain reads ETGVTQSPTHLIKTRGQQVTLRCSSQSGHNTVSWYQQALGQGPQFIFQYYREEENGRGNFPPRFSGLQFPNYSSELNVNALELDDSALYLCGSSLLEGELFFGEGSRLTVL.

Comment on this clonotype: The junction shows a germline mismatch at one end, possibly a read error. The chain joins TRBV5-1 to TRBJ2-3; maybe TRBD2 (6 bases). The germline gives CDR1 SGHRS, CDR2 YFSETQ. CDR3 length: 14 amino acids. CDR3 amino acids: CTSSLGGETDTQYF. The DNA for the CDR3 is TGCACCAGCAGCTTGGGCGGGGAGACGGATACGCAGTATTTT.

This chain connects TRBV5-5 to TRBJ2-2, with a weak D call TRBD2 (6 bases). The CDR3 contains 16 residues. The V end was cut by 0 bases, the J end by 5 bases, with 14 bases between. CDR1 is SGHKS, CDR2 YYEKEE, per germline (reference sequence). CDR3 region: CASSLGRGARTGELFF. The CDR3 coding sequence is TGTGCCAGCAGCTTGGGGAGGGGCGCGCGGACCGGGGAGCTGTTTTTT.

On this clonotype itself: This sequence may be a read error, since a much larger clone differs from it by one base. This sequence joins TRBV4-1 and TRBJ2-1; D gene ambiguous. This CDR3 region has 15 residues. Germline CDR1 reads MGHRA; CDR2 reads YSYEKL. As DNA, the CDR3 is TGCGACAGCAGCCCCTGGGCTAGTGGCTACAATGAGCAGTTCTTC. It codes for CDSSPWASGYNEQFF.

This clonotype was observed at least ten times. The rearrangement links TRBV20-1 to TRBJ2-5; possibly TRBD2 for D (6 bases). The CDR3 extends over 14 amino acids. Germline V gene data show CDR1 as DFQATT and CDR2 as SNEGSKA (reference sequence). V dropped 3 bases and J dropped 5 bases, with 16 bases sitting between them. The CDR3 region has the DNA TGCAGTGCTAGCGATAAAGGTGGGAGGGAGACCCAGTACTTC. Its protein is CSASDKGGRETQYF.

Of note for this clonotype: The junction and the germline gene differ at one end; a read error may be behind it. This chain joins TRBV11-2 and TRBJ2-3, with 14 bases identical to TRBD2. The CDR3 is made up of 17 amino acids. CDR1 and CDR2 (germline): SGHAT, FQNNGV. CDR3 nucleotides: TGTGTCGGCAGCTCCCTCGGGACTAGCGGGAGCACAGATGCGCAGTATTTT. Residues: CVGSSLGTSGSTDAQYF.

This clonotype showed up just a few times. This could be a read error, since a much larger clone is one nucleotide away. CDR3 sequence (DNA): TGTGCCAGCAGTACTTTAGGGGCCAACGTCCTGACTTTC. It yields the protein CASSTLGANVLTF. V is TRBV6-5 and J is TRBJ2-6; D not resolved. The V end was cut by 5 bases, the J end by 4 bases, with 6 bases between. The CDR3 extends over 13 amino acids. Germline loops: CDR1 MNHEY, CDR2 SVGAGI.

The sample holds one count of this clonotype. The junction and the germline gene differ at one end; a read error may be behind it. This chain joins TRBV7-9 and TRBJ1-4; D not certain. The CDR3 totals 15 residues. Germline values: CDR1 SEHNR, CDR2 FQNEAQ (reference sequence). DNA for the CDR3: TGTGCCAGCAGCTTAGATGGACCACCGCTGGAAAAACCGTTTTTT. Amino acids: CASSLDGPPLEKPFF.

The genes are TRBV11-2 and TRBJ1-6; 8 positions match TRBD1. Per germline, CDR1 SGHAT and CDR2 FQNNGV. The CDR3 runs to 20 residues. Germline trimming cut 7 bases from V and 16 bases from J; bases unmatched to any gene: 33. CDR3 nucleotides: TGTGCCAGCAACCTAAGAAAAAATTTTCAGGGGGCCCTCGGTAGTTGGCCACTCCACTTT. Translated, it gives CASNLRKNFQGALGSWPLHF.

This chain joins TRBV2 and TRBJ2-2; D not resolved. CDR3 size: 13 residues. Per germline, CDR1 SNHLY and CDR2 FYNNEI. With 4 bases removed from V and 1 base from J, the gap between germline ends came to 4 bases. The CDR3 loop is CASSVQNTGELFF. Written as DNA, the CDR3 is TGTGCCAGCAGTGTTCAGAACACCGGGGAGCTGTTTTTT.